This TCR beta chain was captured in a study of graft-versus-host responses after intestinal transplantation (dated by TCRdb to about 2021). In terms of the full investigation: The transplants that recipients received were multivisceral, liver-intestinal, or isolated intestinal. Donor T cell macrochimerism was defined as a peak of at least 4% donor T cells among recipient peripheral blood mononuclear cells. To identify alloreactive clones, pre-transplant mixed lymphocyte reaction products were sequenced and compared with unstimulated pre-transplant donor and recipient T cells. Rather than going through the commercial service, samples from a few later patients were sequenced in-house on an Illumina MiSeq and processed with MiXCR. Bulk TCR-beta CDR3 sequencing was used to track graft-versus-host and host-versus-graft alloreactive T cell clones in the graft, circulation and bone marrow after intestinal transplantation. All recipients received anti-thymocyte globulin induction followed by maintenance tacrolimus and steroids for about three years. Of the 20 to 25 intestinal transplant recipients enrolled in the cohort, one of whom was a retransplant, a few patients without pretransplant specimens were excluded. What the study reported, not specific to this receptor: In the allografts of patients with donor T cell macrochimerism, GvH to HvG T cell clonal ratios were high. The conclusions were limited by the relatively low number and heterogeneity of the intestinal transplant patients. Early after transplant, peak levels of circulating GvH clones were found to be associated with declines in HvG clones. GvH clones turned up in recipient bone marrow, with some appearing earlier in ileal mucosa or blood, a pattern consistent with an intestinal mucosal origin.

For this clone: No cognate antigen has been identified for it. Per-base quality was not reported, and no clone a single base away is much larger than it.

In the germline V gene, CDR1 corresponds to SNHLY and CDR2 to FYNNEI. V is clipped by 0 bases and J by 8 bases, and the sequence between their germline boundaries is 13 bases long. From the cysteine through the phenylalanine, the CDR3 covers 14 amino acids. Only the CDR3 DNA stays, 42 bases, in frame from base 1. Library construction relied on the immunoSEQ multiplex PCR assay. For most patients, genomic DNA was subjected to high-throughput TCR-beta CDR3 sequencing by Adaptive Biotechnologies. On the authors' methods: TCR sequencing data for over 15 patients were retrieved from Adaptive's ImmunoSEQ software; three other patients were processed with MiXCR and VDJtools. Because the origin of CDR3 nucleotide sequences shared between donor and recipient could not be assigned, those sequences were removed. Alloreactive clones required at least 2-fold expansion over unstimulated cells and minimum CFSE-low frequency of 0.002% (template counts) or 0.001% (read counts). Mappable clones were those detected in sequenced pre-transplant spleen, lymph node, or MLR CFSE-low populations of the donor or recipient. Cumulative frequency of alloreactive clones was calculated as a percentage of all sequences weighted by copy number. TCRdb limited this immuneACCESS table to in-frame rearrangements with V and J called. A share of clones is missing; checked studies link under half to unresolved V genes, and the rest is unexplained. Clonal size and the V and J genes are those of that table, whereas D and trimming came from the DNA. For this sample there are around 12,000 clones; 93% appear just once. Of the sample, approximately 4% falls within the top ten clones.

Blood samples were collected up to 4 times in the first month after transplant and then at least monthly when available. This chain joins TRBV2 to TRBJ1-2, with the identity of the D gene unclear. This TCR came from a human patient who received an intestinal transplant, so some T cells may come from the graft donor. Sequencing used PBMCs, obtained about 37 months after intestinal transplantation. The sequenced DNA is TGTGCCAGCAGTGAAGCGGGCCAGGCGGGGGGCTACACCTTC. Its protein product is CASSEAGQAGGYTF.